The rows below give T cell receptor beta chains drawn from one sample of a study of CD8 T cells in ankylosing spondylitis. TCRdb used MiXCR to reprocess the 5' RACE reads, holding one entry per CDR3 protein. This table has approximately 90,000 distinct CDR3 sequences, roughly 8.3% appearing once. Input material: blood, either unsorted or a sorted T cell fraction (not recorded which). The receptors come from a male donor with ankylosing spondylitis or in good health (not recorded which). The CDR3 runs from the conserved cysteine through the conserved F or W. The D gene is left open where the match is weak. Size is stated as once, few or many counts, or a class when the clone is expanded.

DNA: TGTGCTAGCAGCTTAGCTGGGACAGCCAATACCGGGGAGCTGTTTTTT; CDR3: CASSLAGTANTGELFF; length: 16; J: TRBJ2-2; V: TRBV7-7; size: few; D: TRBD1
DNA: TGCGCCAGCAGCCAAGATCTAGCGGGAGGCACCTACGAGCAGTACTTC; CDR3: CASSQDLAGGTYEQYF; length: 16; J: TRBJ2-7; V: TRBV4-3; size: few; D: TRBD2
DNA: TGCAGCGCCGGAGGGACTAGCGGAGGCACAGATACGCAGTATTTT; CDR3: CSAGGTSGGTDTQYF; length: 15; J: TRBJ2-3; V: TRBV29-1; size: many; D: TRBD2
DNA: TGTGCCAGCAGCCCACGACAGGGGGCAAATTCACCCCTCCACTTT; CDR3: CASSPRQGANSPLHF; length: 15; J: TRBJ1-6; V: TRBV9; size: many; D: TRBD1
DNA: TGCAGTGCTAGACTTCCTAGCGGCTACAATGAGCAGTTCTTC; CDR3: CSARLPSGYNEQFF; length: 14; J: TRBJ2-1; V: TRBV20-1; size: many; D: TRBD2
DNA: TGTGCCACCAGCAGAGGGCGGGAGGCAGATACGCAGTATTTT; CDR3: CATSRGREADTQYF; length: 14; J: TRBJ2-3; V: TRBV15; size: many; D: TRBD2
DNA: TGTGCCAGCAGACCTAGCGGGAGCGGCAATGAGCAGTTCTTC; CDR3: CASRPSGSGNEQFF; length: 14; J: TRBJ2-1; V: TRBV7-2; size: many; D: TRBD2
DNA: TGTGCCAGCAGCTTGGACTTGAGCTACGAGCAGTACTTC; CDR3: CASSLDLSYEQYF; length: 13; J: TRBJ2-7; V: TRBV7-9; size: many; D: NA
DNA: TGCAGTGCCCAGCTAGCGGGAGTCTACGAGCAGTACTTC; CDR3: CSAQLAGVYEQYF; length: 13; J: TRBJ2-7; V: TRBV20-1; size: many; D: TRBD2
DNA: TGTGCCATCAGTGAGGGACTAGCGGGAGCGAGATACAATGAGCAGTTCTTC; CDR3: CAISEGLAGARYNEQFF; length: 17; J: TRBJ2-1; V: TRBV10-3; size: many; D: TRBD2
DNA: TGCAGCGTTGTTTGGGGTCCCGAGACTGAGCAGTTCTTC; CDR3: CSVVWGPETEQFF; length: 13; J: TRBJ2-1; V: TRBV29-1; size: many; D: NA
DNA: TGTGCCAGCAGTACCGAACTCAATCAGCCCCAGCATTTT; CDR3: CASSTELNQPQHF; length: 13; J: TRBJ1-5; V: TRBV12-3/TRBV12-4; size: many; D: NA
DNA: TGCAGCGGCGTAAAACAGGGGGCTGACACCATATATTTT; CDR3: CSGVKQGADTIYF; length: 13; J: TRBJ1-3; V: TRBV29-1; size: many; D: TRBD1
DNA: TGCAGTGCTATGGACAGACGCAGCACCGGGGAGCTGTTTTTT; CDR3: CSAMDRRSTGELFF; length: 14; J: TRBJ2-2; V: TRBV20-1; size: many; D: NA
DNA: TGTGCCATCATGGGGCTAGCGGGAGATCCCAATGAGCAGTTCTTC; CDR3: CAIMGLAGDPNEQFF; length: 15; J: TRBJ2-1; V: TRBV10-3; size: many; D: TRBD2
DNA: TGCGCCAGCAGCCAAGAGCCACCCGGGACAGGGGGAGAGACCCAGTACTTC; CDR3: CASSQEPPGTGGETQYF; length: 17; J: TRBJ2-5; V: TRBV4-3; size: many; D: TRBD1
DNA: TGTGCCAGCAGGGACGGACTAGCGGGTTTTGAGACCCAGTACTTC; CDR3: CASRDGLAGFETQYF; length: 15; J: TRBJ2-5; V: TRBV6-2/TRBV6-3; size: many; D: TRBD2
DNA: TGCAGTGCTACCGGGACCGCTAACTATGGCTACACCTTC; CDR3: CSATGTANYGYTF; length: 13; J: TRBJ1-2; V: TRBV20-1; size: many; D: NA
DNA: TGCAGTGCTAGAGATTCACGCGGGAGCTCCTACAATGAGCAGTTCTTC; CDR3: CSARDSRGSSYNEQFF; length: 16; J: TRBJ2-1; V: TRBV20-1; size: many; D: TRBD2
DNA: TGTGCCAGCAGTCCACGACAGAACTATGGCTACACCTTC; CDR3: CASSPRQNYGYTF; length: 13; J: TRBJ1-2; V: TRBV6-5; size: many; D: NA
DNA: TGTGCCAGCAGTTTAGAGAGGCCAGATACGCAGTATTTT; CDR3: CASSLERPDTQYF; length: 13; J: TRBJ2-3; V: TRBV27; size: many; D: NA
DNA: TGCGCCAGCAGCTTGAAACAGGGGTCAACCTACGAGCAGTACTTC; CDR3: CASSLKQGSTYEQYF; length: 15; J: TRBJ2-7; V: TRBV5-1; size: many; D: TRBD1